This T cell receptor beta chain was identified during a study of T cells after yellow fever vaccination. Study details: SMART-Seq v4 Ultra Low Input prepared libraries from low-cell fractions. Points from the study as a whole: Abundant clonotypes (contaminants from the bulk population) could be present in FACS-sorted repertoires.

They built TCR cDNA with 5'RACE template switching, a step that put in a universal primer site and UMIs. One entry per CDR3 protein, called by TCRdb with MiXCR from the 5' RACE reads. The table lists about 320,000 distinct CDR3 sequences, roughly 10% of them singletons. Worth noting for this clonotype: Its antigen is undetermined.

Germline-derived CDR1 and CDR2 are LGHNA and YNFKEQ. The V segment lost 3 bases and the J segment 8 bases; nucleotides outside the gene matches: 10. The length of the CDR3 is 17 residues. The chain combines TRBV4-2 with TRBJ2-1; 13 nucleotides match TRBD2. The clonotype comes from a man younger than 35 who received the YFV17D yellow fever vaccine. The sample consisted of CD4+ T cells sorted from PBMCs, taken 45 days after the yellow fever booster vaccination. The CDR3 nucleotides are TGTGCCAGCAGCCACCGAACTAGCGGGGGGGCGTTCGATGAGCAGTTCTTC. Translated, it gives CASSHRTSGGAFDEQFF.